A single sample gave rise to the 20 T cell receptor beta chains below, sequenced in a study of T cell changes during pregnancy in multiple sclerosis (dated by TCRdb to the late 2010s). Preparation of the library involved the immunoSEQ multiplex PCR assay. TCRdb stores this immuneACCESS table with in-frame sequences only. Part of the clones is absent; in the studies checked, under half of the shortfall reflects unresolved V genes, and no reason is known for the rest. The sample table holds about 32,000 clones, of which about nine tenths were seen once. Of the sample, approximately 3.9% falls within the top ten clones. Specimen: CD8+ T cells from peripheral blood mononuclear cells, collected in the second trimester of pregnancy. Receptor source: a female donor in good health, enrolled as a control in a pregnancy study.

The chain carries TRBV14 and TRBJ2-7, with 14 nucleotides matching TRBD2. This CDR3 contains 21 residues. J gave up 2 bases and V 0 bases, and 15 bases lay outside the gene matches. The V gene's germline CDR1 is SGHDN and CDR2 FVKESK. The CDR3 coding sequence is TGTGCCAGCAGCCAAGATAGGATTTGGGGGACTAGCGGGGGTCGGGCCTACGAGCAGTACTTC. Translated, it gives CASSQDRIWGTSGGRAYEQYF.

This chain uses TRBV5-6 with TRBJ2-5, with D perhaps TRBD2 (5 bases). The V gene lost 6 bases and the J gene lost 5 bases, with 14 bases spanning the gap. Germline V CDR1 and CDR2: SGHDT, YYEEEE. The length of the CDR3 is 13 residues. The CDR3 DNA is TGTGCCAGCACCACCTCGGGGTGGGAGACCCAGTACTTC. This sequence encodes CASTTSGWETQYF.

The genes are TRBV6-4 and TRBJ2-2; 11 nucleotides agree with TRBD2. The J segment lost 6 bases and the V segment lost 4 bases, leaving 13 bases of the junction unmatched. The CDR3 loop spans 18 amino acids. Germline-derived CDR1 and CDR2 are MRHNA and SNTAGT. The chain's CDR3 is CASSAHPVAGGLSGELFF. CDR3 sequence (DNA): TGTGCCAGCAGTGCCCATCCCGTAGCGGGGGGGCTCTCCGGGGAGCTGTTTTTT.

The CDR3 DNA sequence: TGCAGCGTCCTCATAGAGACGGGTAACGATGAGCAGTTCTTC. It specifies CSVLIETGNDEQFF. The gene calls are TRBV29-1 and TRBJ2-1; D unresolved. Germline lookup yields CDR1 SQVTM and CDR2 ANQGSEA. The CDR3 totals 14 residues. V was clipped by 6 bases and J by 8 bases, with 20 bases between them.

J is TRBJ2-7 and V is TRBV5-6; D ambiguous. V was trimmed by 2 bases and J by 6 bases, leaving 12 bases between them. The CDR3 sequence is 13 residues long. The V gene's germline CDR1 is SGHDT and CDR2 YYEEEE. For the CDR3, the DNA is TGTGCCAGCAGCTTCATGGCCTTGTCCGAGCAGTACTTC. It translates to CASSFMALSEQYF. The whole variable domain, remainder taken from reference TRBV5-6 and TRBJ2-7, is DAGVTQSPTHLIKTRGQQVTLRCSPKSGHDTVSWYQQALGQGPQFIFQYYEEEERQRGNFPDRFSGHQFPNYSSELNVNALLLGDSALYLCASSFMALSEQYFGPGTRLTVT.

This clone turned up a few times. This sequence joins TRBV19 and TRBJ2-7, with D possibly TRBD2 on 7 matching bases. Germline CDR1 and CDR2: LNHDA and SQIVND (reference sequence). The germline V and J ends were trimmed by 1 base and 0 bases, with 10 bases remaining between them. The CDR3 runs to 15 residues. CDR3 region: CASSIVAGASYEQYF. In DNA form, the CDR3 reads TGTGCCAGTAGTATAGTGGCGGGGGCCTCCTACGAGCAGTACTTC.

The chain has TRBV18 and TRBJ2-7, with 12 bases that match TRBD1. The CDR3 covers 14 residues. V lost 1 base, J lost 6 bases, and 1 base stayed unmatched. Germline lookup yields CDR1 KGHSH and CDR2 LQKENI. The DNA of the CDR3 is TGTGCCAGCTCACCACGGGACAGGGGGCTCGAGCAGTACTTC. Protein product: CASSPRDRGLEQYF.

The CDR3 DNA is TGTGCCAGCAGGGGCCCGTTGGAGACCCAGTACTTC. Translation: CASRGPLETQYF. J is TRBJ2-5 and V is TRBV7-9; the D is unclear. Trimming shortened V by 6 bases and J by 5 bases, and 10 bases separated the two germline ends. This CDR3 spans 12 amino acids. Germline loops: CDR1 SEHNR, CDR2 FQNEAQ (reference sequence).

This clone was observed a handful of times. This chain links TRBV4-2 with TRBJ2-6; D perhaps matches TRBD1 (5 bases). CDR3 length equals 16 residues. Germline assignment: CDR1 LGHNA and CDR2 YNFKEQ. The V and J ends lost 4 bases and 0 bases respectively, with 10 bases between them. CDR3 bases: TGTGCCAGCAGCCGCGGTACAGGCTCTGGGGCCAACGTCCTGACTTTC. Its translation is CASSRGTGSGANVLTF.

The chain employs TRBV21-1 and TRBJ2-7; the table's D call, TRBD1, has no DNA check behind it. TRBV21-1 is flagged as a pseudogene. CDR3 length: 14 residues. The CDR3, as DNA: TGTGCCAGCAGCAGGGGACACCCTCGCTACGAGCAGTACTTC. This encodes CASSRGHPRYEQYF.

The CDR3 DNA sequence: TGTGCCAGCAGTATAAGGAGAGGGACAACCACTGAAGCTTTCTTT. Translating it yields CASSIRRGTTTEAFF. The chain employs TRBV27 and TRBJ1-1; TRBD1 is a possible D gene (6 bases). The CDR3 is 15 residues long. Trimming left V 5 bases short and J 4 bases short, with 17 bases between. Germline lookup yields CDR1 MNHEY and CDR2 SMNVEV (reference sequence).

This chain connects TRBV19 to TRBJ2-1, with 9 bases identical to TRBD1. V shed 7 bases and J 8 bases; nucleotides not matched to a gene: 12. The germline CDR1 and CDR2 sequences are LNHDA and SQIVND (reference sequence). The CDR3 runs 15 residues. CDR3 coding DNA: TGTGCCAGTACTTTGGGACAGGGTAAAGTCGATGAGCAGTTCTTC. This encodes CASTLGQGKVDEQFF.

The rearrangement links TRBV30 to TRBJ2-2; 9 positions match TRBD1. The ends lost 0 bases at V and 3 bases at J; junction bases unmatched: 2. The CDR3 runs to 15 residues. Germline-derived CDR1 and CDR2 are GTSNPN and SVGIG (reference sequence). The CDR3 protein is CAWSVRDRDTGELFF. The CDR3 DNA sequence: TGTGCCTGGAGTGTACGGGACAGGGACACCGGGGAGCTGTTTTTT.

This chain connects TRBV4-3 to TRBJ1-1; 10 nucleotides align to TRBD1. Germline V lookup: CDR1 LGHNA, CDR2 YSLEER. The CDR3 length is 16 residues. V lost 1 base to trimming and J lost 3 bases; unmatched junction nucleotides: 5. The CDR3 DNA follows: TGCGCCAGCAGCCAAGGCGCCGGGACAGGGGACACTGAAGCTTTCTTT. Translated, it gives CASSQGAGTGDTEAFF.

The CDR3 DNA follows: TGTGCCAGCGGGGCGGGGCGCCAAGAGACCCAGTACTTC. Its protein is CASGAGRQETQYF. This rearrangement joins TRBV7-9 to TRBJ2-5; D possibly corresponds to TRBD2 (6 bases). Germline loops: CDR1 SEHNR, CDR2 FQNEAQ (reference sequence). CDR3 length: 13 residues. V shed 8 bases and J shed 1 base, with 11 bases lying between them.

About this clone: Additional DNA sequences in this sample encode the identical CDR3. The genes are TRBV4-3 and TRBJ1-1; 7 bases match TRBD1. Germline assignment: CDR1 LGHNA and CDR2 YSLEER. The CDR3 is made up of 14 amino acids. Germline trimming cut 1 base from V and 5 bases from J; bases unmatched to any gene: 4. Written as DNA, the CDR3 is TGCGCCAGCAGCCAAGGGTTACAGGGGACTGAAGCTTTCTTT. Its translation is CASSQGLQGTEAFF.

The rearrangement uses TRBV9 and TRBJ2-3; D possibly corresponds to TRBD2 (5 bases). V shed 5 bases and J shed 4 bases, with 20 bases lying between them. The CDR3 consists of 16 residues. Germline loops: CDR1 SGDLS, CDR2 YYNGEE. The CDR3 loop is CASSDTPGKDADTQYF. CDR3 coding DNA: TGTGCCAGCAGTGACACACCCGGGAAAGACGCAGATACGCAGTATTTT.

This CDR3 is CASSLNAISYEQYF. The CDR3 region has the DNA TGTGCCAGCAGCTTAAACGCTATCTCCTACGAGCAGTACTTC. The chain uses TRBV7-8 and TRBJ2-7, with D uncertain. V was shortened by 2 bases and J by 0 bases, with 8 bases between the two germline ends. The germline gives CDR1 SGHVS, CDR2 FQNEAQ. CDR3 length equals 14 residues.

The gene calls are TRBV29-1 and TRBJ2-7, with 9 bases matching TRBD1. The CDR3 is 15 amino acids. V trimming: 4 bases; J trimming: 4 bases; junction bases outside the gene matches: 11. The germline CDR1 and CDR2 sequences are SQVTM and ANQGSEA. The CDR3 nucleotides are TGCAGCGTTGGGGGACAGGGTACCTATGGGTACGAGCAGTACTTC. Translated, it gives CSVGGQGTYGYEQYF.

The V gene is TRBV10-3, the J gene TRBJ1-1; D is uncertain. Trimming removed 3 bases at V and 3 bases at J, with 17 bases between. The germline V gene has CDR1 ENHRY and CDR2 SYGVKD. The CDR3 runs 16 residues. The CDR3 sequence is CAISDPSNVLHTEAFF. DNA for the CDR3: TGTGCCATCAGTGACCCGAGTAATGTCCTCCACACTGAAGCTTTCTTT.